The clone carrying this TCR beta chain was observed a few times. This sample was taken from a study of cytomegalovirus exposure and HLA in healthy donors. Only in-frame clones appear in the TCRdb table, and some are missing; sequencing was by immunoSEQ multiplex PCR. The table includes fewer than 150,000 clones, approximately 84% detected once. The donors were part of the roughly 120-subject validation cohort, which stood apart from the approximately 640-subject first cohort. Looked up from germline, CDR1 is SGHRS and CDR2 is YFSETQ. This CDR3 is built from 16 residues. Trimming took off 0 bases at V and 5 bases at J, with 17 bases between the two ends.

The chain joins TRBV5-1 to TRBJ1-2, with a weak D call TRBD1 (5 bases). Material: PBMCs. This receptor was obtained from a man aged 30 to 45 in good health and CMV-seropositive. The CDR3 region has the DNA TGCGCCAGCAGCTTGGGTCTCCAGGACATGCAGTATGGCTACACCTTC. Its translation: CASSLGLQDMQYGYTF.